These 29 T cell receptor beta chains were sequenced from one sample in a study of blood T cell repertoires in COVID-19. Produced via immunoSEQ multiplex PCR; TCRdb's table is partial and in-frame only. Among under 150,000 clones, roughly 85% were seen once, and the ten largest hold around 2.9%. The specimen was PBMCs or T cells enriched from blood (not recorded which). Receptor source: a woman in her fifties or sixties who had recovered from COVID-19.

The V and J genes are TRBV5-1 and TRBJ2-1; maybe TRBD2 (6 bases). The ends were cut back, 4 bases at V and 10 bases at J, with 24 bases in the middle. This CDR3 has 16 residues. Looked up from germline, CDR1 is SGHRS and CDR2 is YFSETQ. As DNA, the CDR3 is TGCGCCAGCAGCCAACTCGCCAGGGAGGCTAAGAGGGAGCAGTTCTTC. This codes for CASSQLAREAKREQFF.

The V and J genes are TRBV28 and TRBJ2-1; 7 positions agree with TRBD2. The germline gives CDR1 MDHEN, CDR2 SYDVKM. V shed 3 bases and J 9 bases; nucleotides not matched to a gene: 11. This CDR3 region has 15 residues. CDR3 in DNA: TGTGCCAGCAGTTTCGGGGCAGTAGCGGGTGGTGAGCAGTTCTTC. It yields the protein CASSFGAVAGGEQFF.

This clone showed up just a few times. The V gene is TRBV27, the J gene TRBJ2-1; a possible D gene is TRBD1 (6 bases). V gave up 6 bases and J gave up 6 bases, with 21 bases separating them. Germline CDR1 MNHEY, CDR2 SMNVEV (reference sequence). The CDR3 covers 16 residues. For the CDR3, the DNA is TGTGCCAGCAGGAGGCTGGTTGGGGGCTCTAGCAATGAGCAGTTCTTC. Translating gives CASRRLVGGSSNEQFF.

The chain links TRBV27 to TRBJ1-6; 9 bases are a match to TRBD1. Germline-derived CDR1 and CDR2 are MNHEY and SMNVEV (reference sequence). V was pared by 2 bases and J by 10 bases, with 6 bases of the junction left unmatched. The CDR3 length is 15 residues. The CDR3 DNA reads TGTGCCAGCAGTTTAGGGACAGGGAACTCCTCACCCCTCCACTTT. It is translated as CASSLGTGNSSPLHF.

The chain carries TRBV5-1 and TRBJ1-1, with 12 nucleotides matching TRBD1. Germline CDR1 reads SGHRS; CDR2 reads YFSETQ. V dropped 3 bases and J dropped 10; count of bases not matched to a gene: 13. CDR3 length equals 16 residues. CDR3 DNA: TGCGCCAGCAGCTCGCCGGGACAGGGGGCAGGATTGCGAGCTTTCTTT. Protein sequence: CASSSPGQGAGLRAFF.

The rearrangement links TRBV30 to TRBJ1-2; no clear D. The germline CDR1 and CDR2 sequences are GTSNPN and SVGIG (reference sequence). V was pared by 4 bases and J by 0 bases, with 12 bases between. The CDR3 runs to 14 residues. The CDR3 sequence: CAWTPGAPNYGYTF. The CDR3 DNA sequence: TGTGCCTGGACCCCCGGAGCACCTAACTATGGCTACACCTTC.

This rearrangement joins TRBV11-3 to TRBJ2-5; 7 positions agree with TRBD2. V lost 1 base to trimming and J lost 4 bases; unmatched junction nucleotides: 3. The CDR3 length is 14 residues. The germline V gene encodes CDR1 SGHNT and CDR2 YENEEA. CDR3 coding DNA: TGTGCCAGCAGCTTAGGGGGGGGGTTAGAGACCCAGTACTTC. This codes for CASSLGGGLETQYF.

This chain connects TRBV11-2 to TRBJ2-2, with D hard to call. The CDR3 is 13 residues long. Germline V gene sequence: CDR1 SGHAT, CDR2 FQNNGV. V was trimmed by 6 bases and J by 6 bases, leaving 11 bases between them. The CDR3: CASRDLVSGELFF. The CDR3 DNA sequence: TGTGCCAGCAGGGATCTAGTCTCCGGGGAGCTGTTTTTT.

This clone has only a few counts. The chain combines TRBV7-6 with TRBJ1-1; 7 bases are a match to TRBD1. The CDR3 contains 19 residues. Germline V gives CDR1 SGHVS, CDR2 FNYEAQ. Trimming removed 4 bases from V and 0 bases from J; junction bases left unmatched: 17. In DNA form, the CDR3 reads TGTGCCAGCAGCTCAGCTTTAATGGGGACAGTCCCACTGAACACTGAAGCTTTCTTT. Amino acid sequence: CASSSALMGTVPLNTEAFF.

For the CDR3, the DNA is TGTGCCAGCAGTTTAGGCCCCGGACTAGCGGAATACGAGCAGTACTTC. It specifies CASSLGPGLAEYEQYF. The rearrangement uses TRBV28 and TRBJ2-7; TRBD2 matches 10 bases. The CDR3 loop spans 16 amino acids. The germline V gene has CDR1 MDHEN and CDR2 SYDVKM. Unmatched junction bases numbered 8, after V lost 2 bases and J lost 4 bases.

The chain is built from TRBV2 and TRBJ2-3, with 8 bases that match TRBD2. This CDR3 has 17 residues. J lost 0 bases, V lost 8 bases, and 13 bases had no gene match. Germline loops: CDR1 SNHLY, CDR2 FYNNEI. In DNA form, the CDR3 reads TGTGCCAGCTCCGGGGGGCGGGGGGTCCCTAGCACAGATACGCAGTATTTT. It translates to CASSGGRGVPSTDTQYF.

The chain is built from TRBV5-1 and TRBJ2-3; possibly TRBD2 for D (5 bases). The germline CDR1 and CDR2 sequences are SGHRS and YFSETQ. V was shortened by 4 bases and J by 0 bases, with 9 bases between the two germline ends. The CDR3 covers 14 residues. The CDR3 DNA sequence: TGCGCCAGCAGCCCCGGGGAGAGCACAGATACGCAGTATTTT. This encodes CASSPGESTDTQYF.

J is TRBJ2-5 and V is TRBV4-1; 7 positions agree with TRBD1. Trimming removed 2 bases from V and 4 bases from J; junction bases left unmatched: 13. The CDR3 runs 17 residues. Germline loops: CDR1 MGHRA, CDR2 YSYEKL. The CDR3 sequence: CASSQQQGYIGLETQYF. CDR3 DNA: TGCGCCAGCAGCCAACAACAGGGGTATATCGGTTTAGAGACCCAGTACTTC.

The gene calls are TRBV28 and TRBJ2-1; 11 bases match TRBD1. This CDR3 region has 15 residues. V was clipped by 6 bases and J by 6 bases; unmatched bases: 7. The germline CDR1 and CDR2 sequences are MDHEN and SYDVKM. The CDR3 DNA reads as TGTGCCAGCAGCTCCGGACAGGGGGCGCCCAATGAGCAGTTCTTC. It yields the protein CASSSGQGAPNEQFF. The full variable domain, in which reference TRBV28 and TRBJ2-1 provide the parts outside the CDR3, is DVKVTQSSRYLVKRTGEKVFLECVQDMDHENMFWYRQDPGLGLRLIYFSYDVKMKEKGDIPEGYSVSREKKERFSLILESASTNQTSMYLCASSSGQGAPNEQFFGPGTRLTVL.

The CDR3 sequence is CASSPIQRGNTGELFF. The CDR3 coding sequence is TGTGCCAGCTCACCAATCCAGCGGGGGAACACCGGGGAGCTGTTTTTT. The rearrangement links TRBV18 to TRBJ2-2; 7 bases are shared with TRBD2. V lost 2 bases and J lost 1; bases outside the gene matches: 4. Germline V CDR1 and CDR2: KGHSH, LQKENI. This CDR3 is built from 16 residues.

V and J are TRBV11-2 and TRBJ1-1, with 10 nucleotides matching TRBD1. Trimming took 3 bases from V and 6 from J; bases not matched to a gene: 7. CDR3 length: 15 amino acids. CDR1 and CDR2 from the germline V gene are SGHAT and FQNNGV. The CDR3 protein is CASSLGQTGGSEAFF. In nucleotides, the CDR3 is TGTGCCAGCAGCTTGGGACAGACAGGGGGCTCTGAAGCTTTCTTT.

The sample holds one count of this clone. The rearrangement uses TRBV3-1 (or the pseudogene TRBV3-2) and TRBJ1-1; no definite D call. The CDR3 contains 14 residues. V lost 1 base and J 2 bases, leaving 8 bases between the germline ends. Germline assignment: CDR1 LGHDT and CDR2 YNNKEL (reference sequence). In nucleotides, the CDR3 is TGTGCCAGCAGCCAAGGGGCAACCAACACTGAAGCTTTCTTT. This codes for CASSQGATNTEAFF.

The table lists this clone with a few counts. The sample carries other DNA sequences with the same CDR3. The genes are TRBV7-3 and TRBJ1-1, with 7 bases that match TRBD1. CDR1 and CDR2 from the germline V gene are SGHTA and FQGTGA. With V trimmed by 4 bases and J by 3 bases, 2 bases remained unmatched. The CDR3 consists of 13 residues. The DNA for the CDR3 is TGTGCCAGCAGCTCCCAGGGGGACACTGAAGCTTTCTTT. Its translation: CASSSQGDTEAFF.

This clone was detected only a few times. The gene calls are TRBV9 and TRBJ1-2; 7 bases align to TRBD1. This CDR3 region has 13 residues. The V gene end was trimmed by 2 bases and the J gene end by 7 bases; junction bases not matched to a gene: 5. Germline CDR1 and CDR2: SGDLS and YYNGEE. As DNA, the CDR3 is TGTGCCAGCAGCGTCCAAGGGGGCGGTGGCTACACCTTC. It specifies CASSVQGGGGYTF. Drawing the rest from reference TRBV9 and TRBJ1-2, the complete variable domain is DSGVTQTPKHLITATGQRVTLRCSPRSGDLSVYWYQQSLDQGLQFLIQYYNGEERAKGNILERFSAQQFPDLHSELNLSSLELGDSALYFCASSVQGGGGYTFGSGTRLTVV.

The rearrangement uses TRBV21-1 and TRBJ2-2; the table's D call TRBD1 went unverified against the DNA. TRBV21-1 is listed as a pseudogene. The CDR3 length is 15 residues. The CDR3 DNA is TGTGCCAGCAGCATTAGAGACAGGAACACCGGGGAGCTGTTTTTT. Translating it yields CASSIRDRNTGELFF.

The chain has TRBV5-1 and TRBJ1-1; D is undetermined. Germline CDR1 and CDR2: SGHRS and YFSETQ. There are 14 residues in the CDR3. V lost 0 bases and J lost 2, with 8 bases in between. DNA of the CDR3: TGCGCCAGCAGCTTGGCCGGAGGAAACACTGAAGCTTTCTTT. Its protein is CASSLAGGNTEAFF. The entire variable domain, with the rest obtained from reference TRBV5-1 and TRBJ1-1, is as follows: KAGVTQTPRYLIKTRGQQVTLSCSPISGHRSVSWYQQTPGQGLQFLFEYFSETQRNKGNFPGRFSGRQFSNSRSEMNVSTLELGDSALYLCASSLAGGNTEAFFGQGTRLTVV.

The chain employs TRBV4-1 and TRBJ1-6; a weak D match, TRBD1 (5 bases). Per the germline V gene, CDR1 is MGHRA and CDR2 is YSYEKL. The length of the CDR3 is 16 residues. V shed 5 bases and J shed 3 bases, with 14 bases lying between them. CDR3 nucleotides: TGCGCCAGCAGCAAATCTGGGGGGGACTATAATTCACCCCTCCACTTT. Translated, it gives CASSKSGGDYNSPLHF.

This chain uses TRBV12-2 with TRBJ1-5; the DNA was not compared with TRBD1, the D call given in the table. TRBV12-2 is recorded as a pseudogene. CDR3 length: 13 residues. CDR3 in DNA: TGTGCAAGTATGGACAGGGGTACTCAGCCCCAGCATTTT. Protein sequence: CASMDRGTQPQHF.

For the CDR3, the DNA is TGTGCCAGCTCACTAGCGACAGGGAGCACTGAAGCTTTCTTT. It translates to CASSLATGSTEAFF. The rearrangement links TRBV18 to TRBJ1-1; 7 positions agree with TRBD1. Trimming cost V 4 bases and J 4 bases; bases outside gene matches: 6. The CDR3 is 14 residues long. In germline, CDR1 is KGHSH, CDR2 LQKENI. The full variable domain, its missing parts supplied by reference TRBV18 and TRBJ1-1, is NAGVMQNPRHLVRRRGQEARLRCSPMKGHSHVYWYRQLPEEGLKFMVYLQKENIIDESGMPKERFSAEFPKEGPSILRIQQVVRGDSAAYFCASSLATGSTEAFFGQGTRLTVV.

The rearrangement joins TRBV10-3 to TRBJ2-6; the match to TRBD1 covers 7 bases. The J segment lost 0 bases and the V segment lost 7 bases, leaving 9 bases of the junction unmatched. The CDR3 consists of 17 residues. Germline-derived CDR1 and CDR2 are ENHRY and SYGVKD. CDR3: CAITPGQLSSGANVLTF. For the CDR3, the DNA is TGTGCCATCACTCCGGGACAGTTAAGCTCTGGGGCCAACGTCCTGACTTTC.

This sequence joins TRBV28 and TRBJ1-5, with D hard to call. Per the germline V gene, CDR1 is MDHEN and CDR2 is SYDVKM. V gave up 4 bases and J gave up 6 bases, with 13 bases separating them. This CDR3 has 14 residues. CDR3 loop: CASSSKRIGQPQHF. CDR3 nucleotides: TGTGCCAGCAGTTCGAAGAGGATCGGTCAGCCCCAGCATTTT. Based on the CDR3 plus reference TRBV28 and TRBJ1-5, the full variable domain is DVKVTQSSRYLVKRTGEKVFLECVQDMDHENMFWYRQDPGLGLRLIYFSYDVKMKEKGDIPEGYSVSREKKERFSLILESASTNQTSMYLCASSSKRIGQPQHFGDGTRLSIL.

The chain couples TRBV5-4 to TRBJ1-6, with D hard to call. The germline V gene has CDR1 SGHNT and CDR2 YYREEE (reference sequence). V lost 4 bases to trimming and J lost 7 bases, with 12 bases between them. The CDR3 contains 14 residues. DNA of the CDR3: TGTGCCAGCAGCATACGACACGTAAATTCACCCCTCCACTTT. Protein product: CASSIRHVNSPLHF.

The CDR3 protein is CASSLGQETYEQYF. In nucleotides, the CDR3 is TGTGCCAGCAGTCTCGGACAGGAAACCTACGAGCAGTACTTC. The chain joins TRBV28 to TRBJ2-7; TRBD1 agrees at 7 bases. This CDR3 spans 14 amino acids. Germline V gene sequence: CDR1 MDHEN, CDR2 SYDVKM. J was trimmed by 2 bases and V by 5 bases; bases with no gene match: 6.

This CDR3 reads CASSSLEALAGELFF. The DNA for the CDR3 is TGTGCCAGCTCATCCCTTGAGGCCTTGGCCGGGGAGCTGTTTTTT. The chain recombines TRBV18 with TRBJ2-2; D is ambiguous. The CDR3 is 15 amino acids. Germline V gene sequence: CDR1 KGHSH, CDR2 LQKENI. With 5 bases removed from V and 6 bases from J, the gap between germline ends came to 16 bases.